This TCR beta chain was captured by sequencing in a study of blood T cell repertoires in COVID-19. Assay used: immunoSEQ multiplex PCR; TCRdb lists only in-frame clones, some missing. This table holds about 350,000 clones, about 90% found once. V shed 3 bases and J shed 15 bases, with 15 bases lying between them. There are 11 residues in the CDR3. Germline loops: CDR1 DFQATT, CDR2 SNEGSKA (reference sequence). Sequencing was performed on peripheral blood. This sequence originates from a woman between 45 and 60 years old with COVID-19, enrolled during active disease. The chain employs TRBV20-1 and TRBJ2-1, with D tentatively TRBD2 (5 bases). DNA of the CDR3: TGCAGTGCTAGTCATCGCGGGTCCGGGTTCTTC. It encodes CSASHRGSGFF.